This TCR beta chain emerged from a study of T-cell memory formation after mild COVID-19. Study-wide context: Clusters were largely donor specific.

Points from the study as a whole: Pre-infection memory carried some responding clones, suggesting that cross-reactive memory joined. CM and EM subsets held most contracting CD4+ clones; EMRA held CD8+ ones.

As for this clonotype: Its antigen is not identified.

The CDR3 contains 14 residues. The trim removed 5 bases at V and 5 bases at J, leaving 5 bases unmatched. Germline values: CDR1 SGHVS, CDR2 FNYEAQ. From 5'RACE with constant-segment primers came TCR alpha and TCR beta cDNA libraries that carried sample barcodes and UMIs. One entry per CDR3 protein, called by TCRdb with MiXCR from the 5' RACE reads. The data show approximately 490,000 distinct CDR3 sequences, roughly 22% seen once. Source material: PBMCs or a T cell subset sorted from them (not recorded which). This sequence was found in an adult woman who had mild COVID-19 (a few samples of this study predate the infection). Cell type and time point are not known. J is TRBJ1-1 and V is TRBV7-6, with 10 bases lining up with TRBD1. CDR3 coding DNA: TGTGCCAGCAGCCGACAGGGGGCAACGACTGAAGCTTTCTTT. It yields the protein CASSRQGATTEAFF.